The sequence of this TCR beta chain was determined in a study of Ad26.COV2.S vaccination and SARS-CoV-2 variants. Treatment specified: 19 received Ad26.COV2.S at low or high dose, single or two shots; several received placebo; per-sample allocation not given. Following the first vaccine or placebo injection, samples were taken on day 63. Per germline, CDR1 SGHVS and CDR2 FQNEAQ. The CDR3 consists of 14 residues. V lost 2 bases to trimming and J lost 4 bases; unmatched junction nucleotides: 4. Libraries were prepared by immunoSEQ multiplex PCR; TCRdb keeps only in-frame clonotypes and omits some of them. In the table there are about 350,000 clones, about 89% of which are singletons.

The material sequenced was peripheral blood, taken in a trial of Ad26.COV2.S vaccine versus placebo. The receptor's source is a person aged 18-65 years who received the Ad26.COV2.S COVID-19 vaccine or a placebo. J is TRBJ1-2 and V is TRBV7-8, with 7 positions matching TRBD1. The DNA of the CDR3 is TGTGCCAGCAGCTTATCAGGGACAGTCTATGGCTACACCTTC. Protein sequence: CASSLSGTVYGYTF. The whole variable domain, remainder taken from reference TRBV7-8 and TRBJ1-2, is GAGVSQSPRYKVAKRGQDVALRCDPISGHVSLFWYQQALGQGPEFLTYFQNEAQLDKSGLPSDRFFAERPEGSVSTLKIQRTQQEDSAVYLCASSLSGTVYGYTFGSGTRLTVV.